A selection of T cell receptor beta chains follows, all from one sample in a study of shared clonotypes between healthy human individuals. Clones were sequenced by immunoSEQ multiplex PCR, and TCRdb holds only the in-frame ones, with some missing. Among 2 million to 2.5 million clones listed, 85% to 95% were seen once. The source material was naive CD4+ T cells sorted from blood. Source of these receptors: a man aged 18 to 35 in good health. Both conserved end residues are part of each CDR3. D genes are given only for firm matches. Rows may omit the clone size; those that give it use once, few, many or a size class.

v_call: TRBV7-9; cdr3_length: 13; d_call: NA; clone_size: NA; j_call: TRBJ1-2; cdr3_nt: TGTGCCAGCAGCCCCTCCGGTGGGACGGGCTACACCTTC; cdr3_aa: CASSPSGGTGYTF
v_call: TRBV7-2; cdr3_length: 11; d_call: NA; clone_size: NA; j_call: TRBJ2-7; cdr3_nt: TGTGCCAGCAGTCTAGAGAGGGGTCTGTACTTC; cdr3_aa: CASSLERGLYF
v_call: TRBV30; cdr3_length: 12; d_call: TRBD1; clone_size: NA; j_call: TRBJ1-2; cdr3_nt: TGTGCCTGGACCCCTGGGACAGCCGGCTACACCTTC; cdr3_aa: CAWTPGTAGYTF
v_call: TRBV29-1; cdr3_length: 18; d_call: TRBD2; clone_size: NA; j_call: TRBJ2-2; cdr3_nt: TGCAGCGTTGTCCTCGGGACTAGCGGAGGAACGAACACCGGGGAGCTGTTTTTT; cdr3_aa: CSVVLGTSGGTNTGELFF
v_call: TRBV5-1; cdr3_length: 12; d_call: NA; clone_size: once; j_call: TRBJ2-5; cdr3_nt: TGCGCCAGCAGCTTGCCAGGCGAGACCCAGTACTTC; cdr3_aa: CASSLPGETQYF
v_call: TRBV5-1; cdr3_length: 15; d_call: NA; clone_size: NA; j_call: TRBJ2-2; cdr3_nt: TGCGCCAGCAGCTTGAGGGGAAGCCTCCCCGGGGAGCTGTTTTTT; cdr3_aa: CASSLRGSLPGELFF
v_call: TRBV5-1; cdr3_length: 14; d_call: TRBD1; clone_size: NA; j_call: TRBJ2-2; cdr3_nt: TGCGCCAGCAGCCAGGGACAGGGCCCCGGGGAGCTGTTTTTT; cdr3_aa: CASSQGQGPGELFF
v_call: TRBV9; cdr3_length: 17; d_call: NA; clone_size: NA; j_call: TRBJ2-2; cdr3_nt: TGTGCCAGCAGCCCGATGGCGAGTTGGCCGAACACCGGGGAGCTGTTTTTT; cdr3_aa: CASSPMASWPNTGELFF
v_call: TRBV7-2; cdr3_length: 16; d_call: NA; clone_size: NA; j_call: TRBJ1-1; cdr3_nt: TGTGCCAGCAGCTTAGCGGGGGGGCCTACCGGCACTGAAGCTTTCTTT; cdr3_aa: CASSLAGGPTGTEAFF
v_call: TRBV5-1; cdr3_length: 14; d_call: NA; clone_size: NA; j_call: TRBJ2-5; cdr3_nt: TGCGCCAGCAGCTTGGATTCGGTTCAAGAGACCCAGTACTTC; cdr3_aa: CASSLDSVQETQYF
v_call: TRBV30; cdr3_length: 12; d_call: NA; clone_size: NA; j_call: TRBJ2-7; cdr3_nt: TGTGCCTGGAGTCGGGAGCTTGCAGAGCAGTACTTC; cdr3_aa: CAWSRELAEQYF
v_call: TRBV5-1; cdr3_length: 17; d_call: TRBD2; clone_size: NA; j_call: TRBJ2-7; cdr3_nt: TGCGCCAGCAGCTCCGGACTAGCGGGGGTTATCTCCTACGAGCAGTACTTC; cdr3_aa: CASSSGLAGVISYEQYF
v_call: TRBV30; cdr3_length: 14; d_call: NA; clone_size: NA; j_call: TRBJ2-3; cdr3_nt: TGTGCCTGGAGACTAACAGCTAGCACAGATACGCAGTATTTT; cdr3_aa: CAWRLTASTDTQYF
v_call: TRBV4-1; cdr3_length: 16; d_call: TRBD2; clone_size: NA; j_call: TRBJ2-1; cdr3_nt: TGCGCCAGCAGCGGAGCGGGACTCGACGCCTACAATGAGCAGTTCTTC; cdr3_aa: CASSGAGLDAYNEQFF
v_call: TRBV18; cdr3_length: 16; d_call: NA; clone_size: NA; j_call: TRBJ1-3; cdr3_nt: TGTGCCAGCTCGCCTCCCCAGGGTGTCCCTGGAAACACCATATATTTT; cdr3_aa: CASSPPQGVPGNTIYF
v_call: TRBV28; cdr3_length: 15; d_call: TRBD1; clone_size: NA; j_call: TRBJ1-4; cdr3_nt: TGTGCCAGCAGTGACCTAGGGGGCCCTAATGAAAAACTGTTTTTT; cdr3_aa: CASSDLGGPNEKLFF
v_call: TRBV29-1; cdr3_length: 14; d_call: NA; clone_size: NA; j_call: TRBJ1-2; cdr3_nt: TGCAGCGTTGAAGGGTATGGGTCAGAAGGCGGCTACACCTTC; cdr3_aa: CSVEGYGSEGGYTF
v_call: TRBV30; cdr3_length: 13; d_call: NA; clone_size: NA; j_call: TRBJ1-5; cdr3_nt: TGTGCCTGGAGTGGGCAGGGGAATCAGCCCCAGCATTTT; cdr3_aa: CAWSGQGNQPQHF
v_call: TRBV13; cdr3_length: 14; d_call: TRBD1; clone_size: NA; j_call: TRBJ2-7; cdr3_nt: TGTGCCAGCAGCGGAGTGGGGACAGACTACGAGCAGTACTTC; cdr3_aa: CASSGVGTDYEQYF
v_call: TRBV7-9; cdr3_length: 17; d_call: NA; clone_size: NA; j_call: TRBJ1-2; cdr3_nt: TGTGCCAGCAGCTTAGCGGAGTCACTCAACGAAGGCCGTGGCTACACCTTC; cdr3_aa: CASSLAESLNEGRGYTF
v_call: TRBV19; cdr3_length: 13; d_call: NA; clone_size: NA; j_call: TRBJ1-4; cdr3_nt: TGTGCCAGTAGGACCGAAAGGAGGGAAAAACTGTTTTTT; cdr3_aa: CASRTERREKLFF
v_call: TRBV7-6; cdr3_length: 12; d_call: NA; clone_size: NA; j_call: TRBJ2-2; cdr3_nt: TGTGCCAGCAGCTTAAGAACCGGGGAGCTGTTTTTT; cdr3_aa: CASSLRTGELFF
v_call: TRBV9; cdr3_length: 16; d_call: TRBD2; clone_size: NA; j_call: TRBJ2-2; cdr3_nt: TGTGCCAGCTCCCAGCAGGGACTAGCGGGACCCGGGGAGCTGTTTTTT; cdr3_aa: CASSQQGLAGPGELFF
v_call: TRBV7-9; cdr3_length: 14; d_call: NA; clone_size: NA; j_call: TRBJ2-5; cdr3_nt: TGTGCCAGCAGCCAGCAATTCGGGAGCTCGGACCAGTACTTC; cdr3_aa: CASSQQFGSSDQYF
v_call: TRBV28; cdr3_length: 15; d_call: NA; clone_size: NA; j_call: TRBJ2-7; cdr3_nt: TGTGCCAGCAGTTTAGCAGGGAAGAGCTCCTACGAGCAGTACTTC; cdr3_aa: CASSLAGKSSYEQYF
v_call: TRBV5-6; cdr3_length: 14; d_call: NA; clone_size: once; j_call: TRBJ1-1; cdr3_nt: TGTGCCAGCAGCATGGGACGGACGAACACTGAAGCTTTCTTT; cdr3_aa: CASSMGRTNTEAFF
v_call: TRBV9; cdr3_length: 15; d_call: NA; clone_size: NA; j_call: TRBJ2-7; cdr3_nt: TGTGCCAGCAGCGTAGCCCCCGGGGCCTCCTACGAGCAGTACTTC; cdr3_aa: CASSVAPGASYEQYF
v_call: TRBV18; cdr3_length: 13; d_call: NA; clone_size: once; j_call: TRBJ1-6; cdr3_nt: TGTGCCAGCTCACCGGACCAGTGGGGACCCCTCCACTTT; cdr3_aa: CASSPDQWGPLHF
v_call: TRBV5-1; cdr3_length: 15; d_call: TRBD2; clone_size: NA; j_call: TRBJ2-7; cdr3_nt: TGCGCCAGCAGCCCGACTAGCGGGGGAGCCTACGAGCAGTACTTC; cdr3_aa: CASSPTSGGAYEQYF
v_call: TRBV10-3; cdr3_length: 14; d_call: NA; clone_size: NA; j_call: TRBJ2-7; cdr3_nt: TGTGCCATCAGTGATCATCAGAGCTCCTACGAGCAGTACTTC; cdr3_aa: CAISDHQSSYEQYF
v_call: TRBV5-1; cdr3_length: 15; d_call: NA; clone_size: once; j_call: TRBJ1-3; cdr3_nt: TGCGCCAGCAGTTGGCAGGGCTACTCTGGAAACACCATATATTTT; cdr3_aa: CASSWQGYSGNTIYF
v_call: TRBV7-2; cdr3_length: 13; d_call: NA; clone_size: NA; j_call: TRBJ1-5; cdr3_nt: TGTGCCAGCAGCTTAGAGGGTGACAAGCCCCAGCATTTT; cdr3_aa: CASSLEGDKPQHF
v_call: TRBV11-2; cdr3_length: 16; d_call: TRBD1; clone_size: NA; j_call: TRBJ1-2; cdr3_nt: TGTGCCAGCAGCCCGGGACAGGGTGTCACTAACTATGGCTACACCTTC; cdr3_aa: CASSPGQGVTNYGYTF
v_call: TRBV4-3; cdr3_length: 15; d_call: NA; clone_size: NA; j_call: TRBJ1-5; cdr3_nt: TGCGCCAGCAGCCAAGATGCAGGGTACGGGCAGCCCCAGCATTTT; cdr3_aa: CASSQDAGYGQPQHF
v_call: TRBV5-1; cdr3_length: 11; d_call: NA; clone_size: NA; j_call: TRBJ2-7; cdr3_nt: TGCGCCAGCAGCGGCCTGGGAGAGCAGTACTTC; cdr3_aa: CASSGLGEQYF
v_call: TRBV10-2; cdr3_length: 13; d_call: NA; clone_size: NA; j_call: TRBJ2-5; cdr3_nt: TGCGCCAGCAGTGGACAGGTCCAAGAGACCCAGTACTTC; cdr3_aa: CASSGQVQETQYF
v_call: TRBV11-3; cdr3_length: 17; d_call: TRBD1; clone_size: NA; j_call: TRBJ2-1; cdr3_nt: TGTGCCAGCAGCTTAGGTCTGGGGACAGGGACCGGGAATGAGCAGTTCTTC; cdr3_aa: CASSLGLGTGTGNEQFF
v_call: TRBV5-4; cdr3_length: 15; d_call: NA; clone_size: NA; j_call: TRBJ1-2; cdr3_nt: TGTGCCAGCAGCATGGGGGTCCTAGCTAACTATGGCTACACCTTC; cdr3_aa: CASSMGVLANYGYTF
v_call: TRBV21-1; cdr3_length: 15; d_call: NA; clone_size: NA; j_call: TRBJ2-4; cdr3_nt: TGTGCCAGCAGCCAATCGGGACAGGGTAAGAACATTCAGTACTTC; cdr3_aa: CASSQSGQGKNIQYF
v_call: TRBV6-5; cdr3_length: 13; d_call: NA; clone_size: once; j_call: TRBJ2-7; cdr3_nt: TGTGCCAGCAGTTACGCAGGTACCTACGAGCAGTACTTC; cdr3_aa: CASSYAGTYEQYF
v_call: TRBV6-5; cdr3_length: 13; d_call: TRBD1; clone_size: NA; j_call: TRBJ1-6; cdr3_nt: TGTGCCAGCTCAACCAGGGGGGATTCACCCCTCCACTTT; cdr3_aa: CASSTRGDSPLHF
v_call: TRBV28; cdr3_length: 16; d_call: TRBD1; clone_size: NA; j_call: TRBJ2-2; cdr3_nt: TGTGCCAGCAGTTTATTCGGGACAGGGGGCACCGGGGAGCTGTTTTTT; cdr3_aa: CASSLFGTGGTGELFF
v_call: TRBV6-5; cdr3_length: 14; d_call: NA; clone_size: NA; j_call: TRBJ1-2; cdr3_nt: TGTGCCAGCAGTTACAATCAGGGGCCCTATGGCTACACCTTC; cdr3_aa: CASSYNQGPYGYTF
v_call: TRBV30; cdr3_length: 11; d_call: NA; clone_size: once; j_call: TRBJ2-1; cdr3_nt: TGTGCCTTCCTATGGTCTACTGAGCAGTTCTTC; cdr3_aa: CAFLWSTEQFF
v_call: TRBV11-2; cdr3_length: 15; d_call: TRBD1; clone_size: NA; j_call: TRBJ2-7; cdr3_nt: TGTGCCAGCAGCTTAGGGGGGACAGCCCCTTACGAGCAGTACTTC; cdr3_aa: CASSLGGTAPYEQYF
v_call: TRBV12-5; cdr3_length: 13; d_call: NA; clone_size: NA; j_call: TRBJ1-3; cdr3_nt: TGTGCTAGTGGTTTGAGCTCTGGAAACACCATATATTTT; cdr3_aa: CASGLSSGNTIYF
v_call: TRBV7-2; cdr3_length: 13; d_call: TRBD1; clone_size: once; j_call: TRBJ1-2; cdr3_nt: TGTGCCAGCAGCCCGGACAGGGTCTATGGCTACACCTTC; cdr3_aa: CASSPDRVYGYTF
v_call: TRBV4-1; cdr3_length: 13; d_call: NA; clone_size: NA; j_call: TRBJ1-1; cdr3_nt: TGCGCCAGCAGCTACCGTCGTAACACTGAAGCTTTCTTT; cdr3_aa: CASSYRRNTEAFF
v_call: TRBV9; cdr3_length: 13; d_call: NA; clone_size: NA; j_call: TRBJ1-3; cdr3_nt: TGTGCCAGCAGTGGAGAGGCTGGAAACACCATATATTTT; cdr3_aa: CASSGEAGNTIYF
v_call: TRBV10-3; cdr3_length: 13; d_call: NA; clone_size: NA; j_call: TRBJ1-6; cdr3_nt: TGTGCCATCAGTGAGTCTCAGAATTCACCCCTCCACTTT; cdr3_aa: CAISESQNSPLHF
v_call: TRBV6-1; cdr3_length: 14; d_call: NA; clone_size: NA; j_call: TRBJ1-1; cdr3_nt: TGTGCCAGCAGTGAGGTGGGGCAGAACACTGAAGCTTTCTTT; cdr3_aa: CASSEVGQNTEAFF
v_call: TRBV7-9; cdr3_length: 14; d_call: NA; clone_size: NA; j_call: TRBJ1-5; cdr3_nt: TGTGCCAGCACAACGGGGGGCTACAATCAGCCCCAGCATTTT; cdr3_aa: CASTTGGYNQPQHF
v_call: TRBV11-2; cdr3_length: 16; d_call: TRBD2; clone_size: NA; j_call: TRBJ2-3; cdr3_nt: TGTGCCAGCAGCTCCAGGACTAGCGGTAGCACAGATACGCAGTATTTT; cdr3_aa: CASSSRTSGSTDTQYF
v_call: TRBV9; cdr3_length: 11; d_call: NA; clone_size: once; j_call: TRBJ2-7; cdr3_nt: TGTGCCAGCAGCGACGACAGAGGTCCGTACTTC; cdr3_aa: CASSDDRGPYF
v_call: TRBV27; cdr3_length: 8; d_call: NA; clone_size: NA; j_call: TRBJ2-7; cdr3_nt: TGTGCCCTCGACGAGCAGTACTTC; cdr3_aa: CALDEQYF